Described below is a single TCR beta chain sequence and its context. The specificity of this receptor is unknown. Base quality data are lacking; no much larger clone is found one base away. This entry belongs to a study of blood T cell repertoires in COVID-19 (dated by TCRdb to 2020 to 2021). About the full investigation: Samples from collaborators originated in the United States, Italy and Spain and spanned both the acute and convalescent phases of COVID-19. The prospective study material was composed of cDNA or gDNA derived from T cells, B-cell-depleted T cells, or PBMCs. Deeply sampled blood TCRbeta repertoires from subjects exposed to, actively infected with, or recovered from COVID-19 were included in the dataset. The repertoires were made available in a free public database intended to serve as a resource for research on the immune response to SARS-CoV-2. Samples came from the ongoing ImmuneRACE study (first 160 participants) plus 1,254 subjects from 6 global collaborators. Sample metadata almost always included a de-identified subject ID, COVID-19 status, age in years and sex. HLA class I and class II types, where available, came from metadata supplied by the sample provider rather than from assay-based typing. Overall study results and their limits: How much clinical and demographic metadata was included differed by source and by participant, and the metadata was provided uncurated.

The immunoSEQ Assay, a bias-controlled multiplex PCR, was used to amplify TCRbeta CDR3 regions from genomic DNA. The original methods were these. The number of nucleated cells in each sample was estimated from the amplification of reference gene primers within the assay. Sequence reads were collapsed and filtered to measure the absolute abundance of every unique TCRbeta CDR3 rearrangement. Productive Simpson clonality was computed per sample as the square root of Simpson's diversity index over productive rearrangements. Imported from immuneACCESS, the table was reduced by TCRdb to in-frame sequences with V and J called. These copies leave out some clones; in studies compared against another copy, an unresolved V gene accounts for under half, and the cause of the remainder is not known. The V and J calls and clone size were taken over from that table, and D and trimming were inferred from the DNA. The sample table contains 8,500 to 10,000 clones; only one count was recorded for approximately 80% of them. Roughly 7.4% of the sample rests with the top ten.

Collaborating institutions collected whole blood in K2EDTA tubes following their own protocols. For TCRbeta analysis, collaborators shipped samples as frozen whole blood, isolated PBMCs, or DNA extracted from either of those sample types. The germline V gene sets CDR1 to MRHNA and CDR2 to SNTAGT. Its CDR3 holds 13 amino acids, cysteine through phenylalanine. The CDR3 DNA has 39 bases and is translated from base 1. V sheds 2 bases and J sheds 4 bases, leaving 6 bases between their ends. The chain couples TRBV6-4 to TRBJ1-5; the D gene remains uncertain. This receptor was taken from an older man with active COVID-19. The specimen was peripheral blood. The nucleotides read TGTGCCAGCAGTGACGGTGAGAATCAGCCCCAGCATTTT. Translated, this gives CASSDGENQPQHF.